This T cell receptor beta chain was identified during a study of T cell repertoires in cytomegalovirus infection (dated by TCRdb to between 2019 and 2020). With respect to the entire study: Donor HLA type was relevant to the analysis, as public TCR beta signatures indicated carriage of CMV infection together with the matching HLA type.

Overall results and qualifications from the work: In the ex vivo response, HLA-C-restricted CMV-specific TCR beta clonotypes were dominant, and in two of eight donors the single most frequent clonotype came from this HLA-C-restricted group. Cumulative frequency of public TCR beta family members discriminated carriers of CMV infection plus the relevant HLA type in this cohort and an independent approximately 350-donor cohort.

A few counts support this clonotype. No antigen is known for it. No qualities accompany the bases; no much larger clone lies one base away. The germline V gene (reference sequence) provides CDR1 DFQATT and CDR2 SNEGSKA. Trimming accounts for 6 bases at V and 3 bases at J, while the number of junction bases matched to no gene is 8. From the cysteine through the phenylalanine, the CDR3 covers 14 amino acids. Left in the record is the CDR3 DNA by itself, 42 bases read in frame from the first base. The sequencer listed for this sample is Illumina HiSeq 1500. TCRdb ran its own pipeline on the public reads, namely fastp trimming at Q25 and MiXCR clone calling, and kept in-frame beta chains. One record per CDR3 amino acid sequence lists the most common genes and DNA. The sample has about 400,000 distinct CDR3 sequences on record, around 18% of them singletons. The leading ten clones occupy around 10% of the sample.

Input material: PBMCs. The sequence is built from TRBV20-1 and TRBJ1-5; 7 of the junction bases match TRBD1. The source is a human donor in good health (CMV status not recorded). Some clones in this sample may be carry-over from other donors' samples. Here is the DNA: TGCAGTGCCGCACAGGGGTTGATCAATCAGCCCCAGCATTTT. Its product reads: CSAAQGLINQPQHF.